Only a few counts were recorded for the clone carrying this T cell receptor beta chain. The target antigen is unknown. Per germline, CDR1 MDHEN and CDR2 SYDVKM. CDR3 length: 13 residues. V lost 6 bases, J lost 5 bases, and 13 bases lay in between. The entry originates in a study of T cells in Graves' hyperthyroidism and ophthalmopathy. Broader study findings: The model's output predicted ophthalmopathy at a median of 6.5 months prior to onset.

Amplified TCR beta CDR3 regions derived from RNA transcripts. RT-PCR in the first round (using the HTBI primer set) targeted the TCR CDR3. TCRdb processed the multiplex PCR reads anew with MiXCR; each CDR3 protein has one entry. The sample lists about 600,000 distinct CDR3 sequences, approximately 14% seen once, with roughly 6.9% in the top ten. PBMCs were sourced from 9 to 10 ml fresh peripheral blood. The origin of this receptor is a woman under 30 with Graves' ophthalmopathy. The sequenced sample was blood. This rearrangement joins TRBV28 to TRBJ1-2; D is possibly TRBD1 (5 bases). CDR3: CASSMGGRYGYTF. In DNA form, the CDR3 reads TGTGCCAGCAGCATGGGGGGGAGATATGGCTACACCTTC.